Below, 2 T cell receptor beta chains from the same sample are listed, as sequenced in a study of shared clonotypes between healthy human individuals. Repertoires were generated with immunoSEQ multiplex PCR, while TCRdb's copy carries only in-frame clones and drops some. Of approximately 2,200,000 clones detected, about 93% appear once; the ten largest clones hold around 1.7%. Naive CD8 cells were CD45RO-negative, positively selected for CCR7, excluding terminally differentiated effector memory CD45RA+ cells. The sample was naive CD8+ T cells from PBMCs. The receptors were gathered from a young man in good health. Some clones in this sample may be carry-over from other donors' samples.

V and J are TRBV28 and TRBJ1-2; 7 bases align to TRBD1. The ends lost 5 bases at V and 3 bases at J; junction bases unmatched: 18. The CDR3 extends over 18 amino acids. Germline V gene lookup returns CDR1 MDHEN and CDR2 SYDVKM. The CDR3 sequence: CASSLHGQAAELDYGYTF. As DNA, the CDR3 is TGTGCCAGCAGTCTCCATGGACAGGCGGCGGAATTAGACTATGGCTACACCTTC.

The rearrangement uses TRBV5-6 and TRBJ2-1; D assignment may be TRBD1 or TRBD2 (5 bases each). Germline loops: CDR1 SGHDT, CDR2 YYEEEE. Trimming removed 4 bases at V and 4 bases at J, with 9 bases between. This CDR3 region has 13 residues. The CDR3 region is CASSNGAYNEQFF. CDR3 nucleotides: TGTGCCAGCAGCAACGGGGCTTACAATGAGCAGTTCTTC. The entire variable domain, with the rest obtained from reference TRBV5-6 and TRBJ2-1, is as follows: DAGVTQSPTHLIKTRGQQVTLRCSPKSGHDTVSWYQQALGQGPQFIFQYYEEEERQRGNFPDRFSGHQFPNYSSELNVNALLLGDSALYLCASSNGAYNEQFFGPGTRLTVL.